This T cell receptor (beta chain) originates from a study of beta chain features in type 1 diabetes. Regarding the study as a whole: The VDJ junctions of type 1 diabetes patients carried fewer insertions and more deletions. An over-representation of cells with high TCR expression could result from cDNA sequencing.

Comments on this clone: Its target is not known.

V was clipped by 4 bases and J by 6 bases; unmatched bases: 9. CDR3 length equals 15 residues. CDR1 is SGDLS and CDR2 is YYNGEE in the germline V gene. Without exception, sorted populations had purity beyond 95%. The isolated RNA, all of it, was reverse transcribed, so expressed TCRB transcripts were what got sequenced. Data came from immunoSEQ multiplex PCR; TCRdb stores just in-frame clones and leaves some out. The table includes over 500,000 clones, 15% to 18% detected once. This sequence was found in a man between 18 and 29 years old in good health. This chain joins TRBV9 and TRBJ2-1; 8 nucleotides agree with TRBD1. Sequencing used naive CD4+ T cells from blood. The CDR3 is CASSPPRTGGNEQFF. The CDR3 DNA reads as TGTGCCAGCAGCCCGCCAAGAACAGGGGGCAATGAGCAGTTCTTC.